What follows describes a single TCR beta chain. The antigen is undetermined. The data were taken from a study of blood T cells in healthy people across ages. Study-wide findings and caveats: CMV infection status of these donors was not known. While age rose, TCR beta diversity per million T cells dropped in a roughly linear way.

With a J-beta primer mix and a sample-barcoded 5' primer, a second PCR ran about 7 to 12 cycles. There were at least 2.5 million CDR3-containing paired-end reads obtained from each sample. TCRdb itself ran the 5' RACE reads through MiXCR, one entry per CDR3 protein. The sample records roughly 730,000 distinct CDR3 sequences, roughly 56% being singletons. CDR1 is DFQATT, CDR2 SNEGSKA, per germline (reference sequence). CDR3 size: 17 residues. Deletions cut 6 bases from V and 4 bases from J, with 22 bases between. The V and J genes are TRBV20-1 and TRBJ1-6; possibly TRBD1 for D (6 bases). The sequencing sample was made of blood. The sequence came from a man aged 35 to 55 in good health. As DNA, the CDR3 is TGCAGTGCCCGAACATTGGACAGCAGAATTTATAATTCACCCCTCCACTTT. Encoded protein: CSARTLDSRIYNSPLHF.